This record covers a single T cell receptor (beta chain). Its matching antigen is unknown. PCR employed 60 Vbeta and 13 Jbeta primers. The assay was immunoSEQ multiplex PCR, and TCRdb's table has in-frame clones only and misses some. The table has over 150,000 clones, around 80% seen once; the top ten hold approximately 1.6%. This sample was taken from a study of cytomegalovirus exposure and HLA in healthy donors. Turning to the study itself: Ancestry clustering placed around four fifths of over 300 genotyped donors in the Caucasian-associated cluster. The study, taken as a whole, reports: Most observed TCR sequences were rare, whereas some public TCRs were detected in many donors.

The germline gives CDR1 SGHAT, CDR2 FQDESV (reference sequence). The CDR3 sequence is 17 residues long. Trimming removed 2 bases at V and 0 bases at J, with 17 bases between. At sampling all donors were nominally healthy, likely with unrecorded immune exposures. The chain uses TRBV11-1 and TRBJ2-7; D is possibly TRBD1 (6 bases). The specimen was PBMCs. This TCR derives from a girl under 18 in good health and CMV-seropositive. CDR3 nucleotides: TGTGCCAGCAGCTTACGCATATGGGACACCGGCTCCTACGAGCAGTACTTC. This sequence encodes CASSLRIWDTGSYEQYF.